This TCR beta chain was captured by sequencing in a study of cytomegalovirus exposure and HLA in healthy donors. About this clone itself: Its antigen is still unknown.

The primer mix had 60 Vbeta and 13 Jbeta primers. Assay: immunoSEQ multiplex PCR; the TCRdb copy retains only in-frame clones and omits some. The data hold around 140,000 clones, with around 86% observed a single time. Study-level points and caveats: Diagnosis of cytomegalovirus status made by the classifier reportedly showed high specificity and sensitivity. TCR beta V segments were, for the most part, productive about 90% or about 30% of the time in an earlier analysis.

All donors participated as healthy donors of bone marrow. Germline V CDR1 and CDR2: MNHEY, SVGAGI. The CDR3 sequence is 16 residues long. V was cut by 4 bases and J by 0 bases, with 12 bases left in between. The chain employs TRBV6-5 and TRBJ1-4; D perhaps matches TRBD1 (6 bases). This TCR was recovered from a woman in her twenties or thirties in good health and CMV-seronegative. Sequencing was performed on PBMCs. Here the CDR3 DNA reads TGTGCCAGCAGTTCGACAGGAGGAGCAACTAATGAAAAACTGTTTTTT. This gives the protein CASSSTGGATNEKLFF.